Here is one T cell receptor beta chain with its context. Its antigen remains undetermined. It has no much larger one-base neighbor in the sample; base qualities were not kept. Rearranged CDR3 beta regions were amplified from genomic DNA with multiplex V and J primers using the immunoSEQ TRB Survey service. Survey-level sequencing depth of up to 500,000 reads per sample was used to keep depth equal across samples. The libraries were purified, combined into pools and sequenced with Illumina technology. Per the source publication's procedure: immunoSEQ online tools were used for productive clonality, sample overlap, pairwise scatters, CDR3 beta length, V/D/J gene usage and productiveness. Alongside Shannon and Simpson indices, calculated diversity was computed as the number of unique rearrangements divided by total templates, multiplied by 100. Principal component analysis was performed on Z-score normalized data with the R prcomp function and the ggbiplot package. Morisita's index was used to measure clonal overlap between blood and rectum within each subject. Here the immuneACCESS table is served through TCRdb, limited to in-frame sequences with V and J called. Missing clones are a known gap in these copies; in checked studies unresolved V genes cover under half, and the rest lacks a known reason. V, J and clone size were drawn from that table, and D and trimming were deduced from the DNA. Within this sample are roughly 14,000 clones, with 75% to 90% of them counted one time only. The top ten constitute approximately 1% of the sample.

Ulcerative colitis patients had received no immunosuppressive medication before the diagnostic colonoscopy. Blood was sampled at the same time as the colonoscopy. The Wizard kit (Promega) was used to extract genomic DNA from the blood and intestinal samples. The sample belongs to a study of pediatric ulcerative colitis (dated by TCRdb to the late 2010s). At the level of the whole study: Of the ulcerative colitis patients, about 7 had pancolitis and two had left-sided colitis, and histology in every patient was consistent with ulcerative colitis. From nine newly diagnosed, treatment-naive pediatric ulcerative colitis patients and four non-IBD control children, paired blood and rectal samples were collected. By Pediatric Ulcerative Colitis Activity Index, a couple of patients had mild disease, four had moderate disease and three had acute severe colitis. Broader findings and caveats from the paper: The healthy control group was small, with only four individuals. Repertoires were derived from total lymphocyte DNA, so rare subsets such as regulatory T cells may have patterns not reflected. For technical reasons, the blood samples of a couple of patients yielded substantially fewer templates, so those samples were excluded from the blood-rectal overlap analysis. Autologous blood-rectal clonal overlap was significantly higher in ulcerative colitis patients than in controls, suggesting increased T cell trafficking to inflamed tissue. A couple of rectal CDR3 clonotypes were present in all ulcerative colitis patients and in none of the controls. Controls, mild-moderate and acute severe colitis patients were separated by rectal repertoire features, and reduced rectal diversity due to clonal expansions was observed in acute severe colitis.

V is pruned by 6 bases and J by 2 bases, leaving 7 bases of the junction without a gene match. Including the terminal cysteine and phenylalanine, the CDR3 comprises 14 residues. The read is trimmed to its CDR3 DNA, 42 bases read in frame from base 1. From a lookup of the germline V gene, CDR1 and CDR2 are MDHEN and SYDVKM. This sequence uses TRBV28 and TRBJ2-7, and TRBD1 aligns with 7 junction nucleotides. Sequenced material: blood. This receptor was taken from a boy aged 5 to 17 with moderate ulcerative colitis. The CDR3 loop reads CASRTGTAAYEQYF. The DNA sequence reads TGTGCCAGCAGGACCGGGACAGCAGCCTACGAGCAGTACTTC.